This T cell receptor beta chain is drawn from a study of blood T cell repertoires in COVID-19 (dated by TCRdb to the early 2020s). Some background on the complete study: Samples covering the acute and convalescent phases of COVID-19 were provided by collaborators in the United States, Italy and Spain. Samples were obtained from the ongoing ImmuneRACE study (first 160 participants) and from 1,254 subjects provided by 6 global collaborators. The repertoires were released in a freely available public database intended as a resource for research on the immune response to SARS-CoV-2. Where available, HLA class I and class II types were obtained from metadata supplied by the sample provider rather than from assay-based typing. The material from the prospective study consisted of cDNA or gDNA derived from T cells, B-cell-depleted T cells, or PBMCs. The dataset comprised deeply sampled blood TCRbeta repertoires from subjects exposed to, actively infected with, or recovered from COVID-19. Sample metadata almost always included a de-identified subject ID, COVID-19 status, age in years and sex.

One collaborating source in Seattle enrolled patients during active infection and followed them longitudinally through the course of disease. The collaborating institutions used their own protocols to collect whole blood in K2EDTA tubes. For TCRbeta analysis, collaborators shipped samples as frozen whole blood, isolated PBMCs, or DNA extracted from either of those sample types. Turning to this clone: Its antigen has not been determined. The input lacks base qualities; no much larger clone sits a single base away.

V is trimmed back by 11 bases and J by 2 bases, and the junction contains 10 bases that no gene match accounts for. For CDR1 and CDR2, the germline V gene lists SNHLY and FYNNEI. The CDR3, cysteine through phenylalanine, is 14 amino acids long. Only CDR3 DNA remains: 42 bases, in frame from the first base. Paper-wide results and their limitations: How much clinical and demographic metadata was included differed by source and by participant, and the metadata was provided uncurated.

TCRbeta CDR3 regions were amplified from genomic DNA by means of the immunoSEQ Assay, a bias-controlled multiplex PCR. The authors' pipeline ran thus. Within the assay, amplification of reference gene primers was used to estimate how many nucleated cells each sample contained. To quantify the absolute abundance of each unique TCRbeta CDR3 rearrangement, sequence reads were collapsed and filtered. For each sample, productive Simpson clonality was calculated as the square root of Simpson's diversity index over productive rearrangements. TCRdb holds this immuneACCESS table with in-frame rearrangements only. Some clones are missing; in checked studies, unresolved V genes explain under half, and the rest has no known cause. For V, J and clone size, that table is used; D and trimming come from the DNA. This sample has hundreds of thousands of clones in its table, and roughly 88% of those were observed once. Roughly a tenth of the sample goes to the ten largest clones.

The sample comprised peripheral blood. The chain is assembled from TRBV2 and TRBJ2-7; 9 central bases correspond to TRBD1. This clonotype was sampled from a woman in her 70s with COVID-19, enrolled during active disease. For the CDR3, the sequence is CAAASGTGTYEQYF. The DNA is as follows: TGTGCCGCGGCCTCCGGGACAGGGACCTACGAGCAGTACTTC.